The 11 T cell receptor beta chains in this list originate from one sample, sequenced in a study of shared clonotypes between healthy human individuals. Here immunoSEQ multiplex PCR was the method, and the copy in TCRdb shows in-frame clones only, minus some. Here the sample spans around 2.1 million clones, just over 90% being singletons. CD45RO-negative, CCR7-positively selected cells formed the naive CD8 fraction, excluding terminally differentiated effector memory CD45RA+ cells. Sequencing input: naive CD8+ T cells from PBMCs. Receptor source: a man aged 18 to 35 in good health. Some clones in this sample may be carry-over from other donors' samples.

The chain combines TRBV28 with TRBJ2-3; TRBD2 matches 11 bases. The CDR3 spans 18 residues. Germline V gene lookup returns CDR1 MDHEN and CDR2 SYDVKM. V was clipped by 0 bases and J by 2 bases; unmatched bases: 7. The CDR3 region is CASSLWVGTSGPTDTQYF. The CDR3, as DNA: TGTGCCAGCAGTTTATGGGTGGGGACTAGCGGACCCACAGATACGCAGTATTTT.

In its sample, this clone was seen once. The V gene is TRBV7-3, the J gene TRBJ2-7, with 7 bases fitting TRBD2. This CDR3 spans 14 amino acids. The trim removed 5 bases at V and 2 bases at J, leaving 6 bases unmatched. Germline values: CDR1 SGHTA, CDR2 FQGTGA. The CDR3 DNA sequence: TGTGCCAGCAGCCAGGTGGGAGGGACCTACGAGCAGTACTTC. Translating gives CASSQVGGTYEQYF. Drawing the rest from reference TRBV7-3 and TRBJ2-7, the complete variable domain is GAGVSQTPSNKVTEKGKYVELRCDPISGHTALYWYRQSLGQGPEFLIYFQGTGAADDSGLPNDRFFAVRPEGSVSTLKIQRTERGDSAVYLCASSQVGGTYEQYFGPGTRLTVT.

This chain joins TRBV7-8 and TRBJ2-7; 8 positions match TRBD2. The CDR3 is made up of 15 amino acids. V lost 5 bases to trimming and J lost 5 bases; unmatched junction nucleotides: 11. CDR1 and CDR2 from the germline V gene are SGHVS and FQNEAQ. The CDR3 DNA reads as TGTGCCAGCAGCCCAGAACGCGGGGGGAGGAACGAGCAGTACTTC. Protein sequence: CASSPERGGRNEQYF.

This chain joins TRBV27 and TRBJ1-2; 7 bases are shared with TRBD1. Germline V gene lookup returns CDR1 MNHEY and CDR2 SMNVEV (reference sequence). With 3 bases clipped from V and 4 bases from J, the junction kept 2 bases outside the gene matches. The CDR3 is made up of 13 amino acids. CDR3: CASSLTGIYGYTF. The CDR3 nucleotides read TGTGCCAGCAGTTTGACAGGGATCTATGGCTACACCTTC.

The chain uses TRBV6-5 and TRBJ2-7; D might be TRBD1 (6 bases). In germline, CDR1 is MNHEY, CDR2 SVGAGI. V dropped 2 bases and J dropped 3 bases, with 11 bases sitting between them. The CDR3 contains 14 residues. CDR3: CASSYVGQYYEQYF. CDR3 DNA: TGTGCCAGCAGTTACGTTGGACAGTACTACGAGCAGTACTTC.

This sequence joins TRBV9 and TRBJ2-3; 9 bases match TRBD2. The trim removed 5 bases at V and 4 bases at J, leaving 2 bases unmatched. CDR3 length equals 13 residues. The germline gives CDR1 SGDLS, CDR2 YYNGEE. The CDR3 DNA follows: TGTGCCAGCAGTAGCGGGAGAGCAGATACGCAGTATTTT. This gives the protein CASSSGRADTQYF.

V and J are TRBV28 and TRBJ2-7, with 8 bases aligning to TRBD2. The CDR3 consists of 15 residues. Germline lookup yields CDR1 MDHEN and CDR2 SYDVKM. The ends lost 5 bases at V and 3 bases at J; junction bases unmatched: 9. CDR3 sequence (DNA): TGTGCCAGCAGTCCCCTGCGGCGGGAGGTCTACGAGCAGTACTTC. Protein: CASSPLRREVYEQYF.

The chain carries TRBV2 and TRBJ2-7; 10 bases fit TRBD1. CDR3 size: 14 residues. Germline V gene data show CDR1 as SNHLY and CDR2 as FYNNEI. J gave up 3 bases and V 4 bases, and 3 bases lay outside the gene matches. CDR3 sequence (DNA): TGTGCCAGCAGTGTGTGGACAGGGGGCTACGAGCAGTACTTC. Translated, it gives CASSVWTGGYEQYF.

This chain joins TRBV28 and TRBJ1-3; D possibly corresponds to TRBD1 (5 bases). V was clipped by 5 bases and J by 1 base, with 15 bases between them. Per the germline V gene, CDR1 is MDHEN and CDR2 is SYDVKM. This CDR3 is built from 16 residues. The DNA of the CDR3 is TGTGCCAGCAGTCTCGGGGGGGAAGGATCTGGAAACACCATATATTTT. It codes for CASSLGGEGSGNTIYF.

This chain links TRBV11-3 with TRBJ2-1; 7 positions agree with TRBD1. Germline V CDR1 and CDR2: SGHNT, YENEEA. This CDR3 region has 16 residues. J gave up 9 bases and V 5 bases, and 16 bases lay outside the gene matches. CDR3 amino acids: CASSKTGTVRVGEQFF. CDR3 bases: TGTGCCAGCAGCAAAACCGGGACAGTGAGGGTCGGTGAGCAGTTCTTC.

The genes are TRBV4-1 and TRBJ1-3, with D tentatively TRBD1 (5 bases). The V gene's germline CDR1 is MGHRA and CDR2 YSYEKL. The CDR3 extends over 17 amino acids. With 0 bases removed from V and 0 bases from J, the gap between germline ends came to 12 bases. The chain's CDR3 is CASSQEGALFSGNTIYF. Here the CDR3 DNA reads TGCGCCAGCAGCCAAGAAGGGGCCCTATTCTCTGGAAACACCATATATTTT.